Here is one TCR beta chain with its context. What it recognizes is unknown. According to the study, genomic DNA was the template for TCR beta VDJ and CDR3 profiling. MiXCR, run by TCRdb on the reads, gives a single entry per CDR3 protein. The sample includes tens of thousands of distinct CDR3 sequences, approximately 45% of them seen just once. With 2 bases removed from V and 7 bases from J, the gap between germline ends came to 9 bases. CDR3 length: 13 residues. Germline-derived CDR1 and CDR2 are SGHRS and YFSETQ. The source of the sample is a study of CD8+CD57+ T cells in acquired aplastic anemia. Study-wide context: Sorted CD4+ plus CD8+ cells gave DNA averaging about 3 ug. The average read count for CD4+ cells in healthy donors was around 11 million. Overall study findings and caveats: Between patients and controls, CD8+ Simpson's diversity did not vary significantly. Both patients and controls carried the same twenty-nine CD8+ CDR3 sequences.

This TCR was recovered from a human donor in good health, serving as a control. The chain is built from TRBV5-1 and TRBJ2-2; perhaps TRBD1 as D (5 bases). Material for sequencing was sorted CD4+, CD8+, or CD8+CD57+ T cells (not recorded which) from PBMCs. This CDR3 reads CASSFRGGGELFF. CDR3 DNA: TGCGCCAGCAGCTTTAGGGGTGGCGGGGAGCTGTTTTTT.